These 9 T cell receptor beta chains came from one sample sequenced in a study of cytomegalovirus exposure and HLA in healthy donors. Primers for the PCR totalled 60 Vbeta and 13 Jbeta. Some clones are missing from TCRdb's copy, which holds only in-frame ones; the method was immunoSEQ multiplex PCR. The sample lists 90,000 or so clones, around 80% occurring once. Material: PBMCs. The source of these receptors is a man aged 45-60 years in good health and CMV-seropositive.

About this clone: Distinct nucleotide sequences in the sample also encode this CDR3. The chain combines TRBV6-1 with TRBJ2-7, with TRBD2 matching over 10 bases. Trimming took 2 bases from V and 6 from J; bases not matched to a gene: 4. Germline V lookup: CDR1 MNHNS, CDR2 SASEGT. CDR3 length: 14 residues. The CDR3: CASSELAGVGEQYF. CDR3 in DNA: TGTGCCAGCAGTGAACTAGCGGGAGTGGGCGAGCAGTACTTC.

The V and J genes are TRBV11-2 and TRBJ2-1; 7 nucleotides line up with TRBD1. This CDR3 is built from 16 residues. The V gene's germline CDR1 is SGHAT and CDR2 FQNNGV. V was clipped by 3 bases and J by 4 bases; unmatched bases: 9. Here the CDR3 reads CASSFRQGENYNEQFF. For the CDR3, the DNA is TGTGCCAGCAGCTTCCGACAGGGAGAAAATTACAATGAGCAGTTCTTC. Filled out from reference TRBV11-2 and TRBJ2-1, the complete variable domain reads EAGVAQSPRYKIIEKRQSVAFWCNPISGHATLYWYQQILGQGPKLLIQFQNNGVVDDSQLPKDRFSAERLKGVDSTLKIQPAKLEDSAVYLCASSFRQGENYNEQFFGPGTRLTVL.

This chain uses TRBV7-9 with TRBJ1-4; 7 bases agree with TRBD1. In germline, CDR1 is SEHNR, CDR2 FQNEAQ (reference sequence). The CDR3 has 14 residues. V was pared by 5 bases and J by 4 bases, with 4 bases of the junction left unmatched. CDR3 sequence reads: CASSLGQINEKLFF. The CDR3 DNA is TGTGCCAGCAGCCTGGGACAGATTAATGAAAAACTGTTTTTT.

This sequence joins TRBV30 and TRBJ1-5, with D uncertain. The CDR3 is 14 residues long. The V gene's germline CDR1 is GTSNPN and CDR2 SVGIG (reference sequence). V was trimmed by 0 bases and J by 4 bases, leaving 10 bases between them. In nucleotides, the CDR3 is TGTGCCTGGAGTGTACGGGCGGGGAATCAGCCCCAGCATTTT. Its protein product is CAWSVRAGNQPQHF.

This clone was seen only once. The chain is built from TRBV30 and TRBJ1-1, with D possibly being TRBD1 (5 bases). CDR3 size: 14 residues. CDR1 and CDR2 (germline): GTSNPN, SVGIG (reference sequence). Trimming stripped 2 bases from V and 11 bases from J, with 21 bases between. Here the CDR3 DNA reads TGTGCCTGGAGTCGCCGCAGGGCCGGTATCGGGGCTTTCTTT. It codes for CAWSRRRAGIGAFF.

The chain employs TRBV7-9 and TRBJ1-5; D might be TRBD1 (6 bases). V was pared by 4 bases and J by 0 bases, with 10 bases between. This CDR3 is built from 15 residues. Looked up from germline, CDR1 is SEHNR and CDR2 is FQNEAQ (reference sequence). Here the CDR3 DNA reads TGTGCCAGCAGCTCTACAGGGAGTAGCAATCAGCCCCAGCATTTT. Its protein product is CASSSTGSSNQPQHF.

The chain combines TRBV19 with TRBJ2-1; 7 positions agree with TRBD2. Germline V gene lookup returns CDR1 LNHDA and CDR2 SQIVND (reference sequence). The CDR3 runs 14 residues. Trimming at V came to 1 base and at J to 8 bases, leaving 5 bases not matched to a gene. CDR3 nucleotides: TGTGCCAGTAGTATAGGTAGCGGGTGGGATGAGCAGTTCTTC. This sequence encodes CASSIGSGWDEQFF.

This clone was detected once. The J gene is TRBJ2-2, the V gene TRBV7-9, with TRBD1 matching over 9 bases. The CDR3 is 15 residues long. The J segment lost 4 bases and the V segment lost 10 bases, leaving 10 bases of the junction unmatched. Germline CDR1 and CDR2: SEHNR and FQNEAQ (reference sequence). CDR3: CANRDRDLGTGELFF. CDR3 nucleotides: TGTGCCAACCGGGACAGGGATTTGGGCACCGGGGAGCTGTTTTTT.

J is TRBJ2-7 and V is TRBV11-2; D may be TRBD2 (6 bases). With 5 bases removed from V and 6 bases from J, the gap between germline ends came to 11 bases. CDR3 length: 12 residues. The germline gives CDR1 SGHAT, CDR2 FQNNGV. This chain's CDR3 is CASSLLASEQYF. The CDR3 nucleotides read TGTGCCAGCAGCCTACTAGCATCCGAGCAGTACTTC.